This T cell receptor beta chain was identified during a study of T cells after yellow fever vaccination. MiXCR, applied by TCRdb to the 5' RACE reads, yields one record per CDR3 protein. This sample has around 590,000 distinct CDR3 sequences, with approximately 13% found just once. This clonotype was seen more than once but under ten times. Its matching antigen is unknown. Study outcomes and limitations: Among all clonotypes, a small share was observed in both CD4 and CD8 compartments. A large majority of primary-vaccination clones showed up again after the booster (about 97% CD4, around 90% CD8). Researchers cautioned that FACS-sorted repertoires could harbor abundant clonotypes contaminating from the bulk population.

V was pared by 6 bases and J by 2 bases, with 7 bases of the junction left unmatched. The CDR3 covers 15 residues. Per germline, CDR1 MDHEN and CDR2 SYDVKM. The receptor comes from a man aged 25 to 40 who received the YFV17D yellow fever vaccine. The material sequenced was PBMCs, taken on the day of the yellow fever booster vaccination. V gene TRBV28 combines with J gene TRBJ2-1; 7 nucleotides line up with TRBD1. The CDR3 is CASRADRRAYNEQFF. DNA of the CDR3: TGTGCCAGCAGAGCGGACAGGAGAGCCTACAATGAGCAGTTCTTC. Full variable domain (remainder filled in from reference TRBV28 and TRBJ2-1): DVKVTQSSRYLVKRTGEKVFLECVQDMDHENMFWYRQDPGLGLRLIYFSYDVKMKEKGDIPEGYSVSREKKERFSLILESASTNQTSMYLCASRADRRAYNEQFFGPGTRLTVL.